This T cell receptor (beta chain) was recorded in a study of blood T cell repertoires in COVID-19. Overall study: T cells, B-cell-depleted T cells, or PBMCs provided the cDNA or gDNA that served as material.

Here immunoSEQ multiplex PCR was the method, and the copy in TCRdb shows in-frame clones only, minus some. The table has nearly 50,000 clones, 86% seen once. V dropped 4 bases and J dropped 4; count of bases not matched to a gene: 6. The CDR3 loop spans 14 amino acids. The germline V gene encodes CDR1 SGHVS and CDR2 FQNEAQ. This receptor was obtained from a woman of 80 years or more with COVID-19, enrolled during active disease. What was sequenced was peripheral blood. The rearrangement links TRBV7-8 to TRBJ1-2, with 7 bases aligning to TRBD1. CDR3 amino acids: CASSSLGQRYGYTF. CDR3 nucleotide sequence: TGTGCCAGCAGCTCCCTGGGACAGCGCTATGGCTACACCTTC.